This record covers a single T cell receptor beta chain. Sequenced by immunoSEQ multiplex PCR; TCRdb stores in-frame clones only, minus some. Of roughly 710,000 clones detected, approximately 85% appear once; the ten largest clones hold about 0.011%. The data belong to a study of shared T cell receptors in the human thymus. CDR1 is MNHEY and CDR2 is SMNVEV in the germline V gene (reference sequence). The CDR3 extends over 16 amino acids. Trimming pared 6 bases from V and 0 bases from J, leaving 15 bases between. This sample was shared with a second study, whose subject was human thymus T cells. From that paper: Donation came from healthy Finnish infants having corrective surgery for congenital heart defects. Among unrelated individuals, related research reported thymic repertoires that overlapped highly.

This chain joins TRBV27 and TRBJ2-1; TRBD2 is a possible D gene (5 bases). This sequence originates from a girl under three years old with a congenital heart defect. The sample was thymocytes. CDR3 coding DNA: TGTGCCAGCAGAGTGGGTTCGGGATCCTCCTACAATGAGCAGTTCTTC. Its protein is CASRVGSGSSYNEQFF.